The 26 T cell receptor beta chains presented below share a single source sample, sequenced in a study of human T cells and chemical hapten exposure. Each CDR3 protein gets one entry after TCRdb re-called the RACE reads with MiXCR. The sample has approximately 89,000 distinct CDR3 sequences; 6.5% to 8.5% are singletons. As to time point: patch test 2, 6 weeks after DPC sensitization. Treatment of the sample: therapeutic diphenylcyclopropenone sensitization with weekly scalp DPC. The source was whole blood, collected in connection with sensitization to the hapten diphenylcyclopropenone (DPC). The receptors here all came from a young woman with alopecia areata. Some clones in this sample may be carry-over from other donors' samples.

This clonotype was counted many times. The chain links TRBV9 to TRBJ2-3; D gene uncertain. Germline V gene sequence: CDR1 SGDLS, CDR2 YYNGEE. The V gene lost 0 bases and the J gene lost 1 base, with 6 bases spanning the gap. The CDR3 contains 14 residues. The CDR3 spells CASSVGRGTDTQYF. The CDR3 coding sequence is TGTGCCAGCAGCGTAGGCCGGGGCACAGATACGCAGTATTTT. Full variable domain (missing parts from reference TRBV9 and TRBJ2-3): DSGVTQTPKHLITATGQRVTLRCSPRSGDLSVYWYQQSLDQGLQFLIQYYNGEERAKGNILERFSAQQFPDLHSELNLSSLELGDSALYFCASSVGRGTDTQYFGPGTRLTVL.

This clonotype was observed at least ten times. This rearrangement joins TRBV4-2 to TRBJ1-1; unclear D gene. Per the germline V gene, CDR1 is LGHNA and CDR2 is YNFKEQ. This CDR3 contains 15 residues. V was clipped by 1 base and J by 0 bases, with 9 bases between them. The DNA of the CDR3 is TGTGCCAGCAGCCAAGGACGCCCGATGAACACTGAAGCTTTCTTT. This encodes CASSQGRPMNTEAFF.

This clonotype was seen repeatedly, ten times or more. The V and J genes are TRBV6-5 and TRBJ2-5, with TRBD2 matching 9 bases. The CDR3 has 15 residues. Germline values: CDR1 MNHEY, CDR2 SVGAGI. V was clipped by 0 bases and J by 3 bases; unmatched bases: 2. The CDR3 here is CASSYSVAGEETQYF. DNA of the CDR3: TGTGCCAGCAGTTACTCAGTAGCGGGGGAAGAGACCCAGTACTTC.

The chain links TRBV5-1 to TRBJ1-6, with D perhaps TRBD1 (5 bases). Germline CDR1 SGHRS, CDR2 YFSETQ. The CDR3 sequence is 17 residues long. The V end lost 0 bases, the J end lost 4 bases, and 14 bases lay between the germline ends. CDR3 DNA: TGCGCCAGCAGCTTGGGCTTCACTCAGGGATATAATTCACCCCTCCACTTT. This codes for CASSLGFTQGYNSPLHF.

The chain employs TRBV29-1 and TRBJ2-7, with unresolved D. From germline, CDR1 is SQVTM and CDR2 ANQGSEA. V gave up 1 base and J gave up 1 base, with 14 bases separating them. This CDR3 comprises 15 residues. CDR3 coding DNA: TGCAGCGTTGAAGGGGTCGAAGGCCGTTCCTACGAGCAGTACTTC. This codes for CSVEGVEGRSYEQYF.

Note on this clonotype: A much larger clone is a single base away; this may be a read error. The chain is built from TRBV5-6 and TRBJ1-4, with D uncertain. The CDR3 totals 13 residues. Germline CDR1 SGHDT, CDR2 YYEEEE. Here the CDR3 reads CASSLRWGEKLSF. In nucleotides, the CDR3 is TGTGCCAGCAGCCTGAGATGGGGTGAAAAACTGTCTTTT.

The chain combines TRBV2 with TRBJ1-5; D remains ambiguous. The length of the CDR3 is 15 residues. Looked up from germline, CDR1 is SNHLY and CDR2 is FYNNEI. Trimming removed 3 bases at V and 0 bases at J, with 9 bases between. CDR3 sequence reads: CASSELALSNQPQHF. Written as DNA, the CDR3 is TGTGCCAGCAGTGAGTTGGCTCTTAGCAATCAGCCCCAGCATTTT.

CDR3 loop: CASIDGRKYTDTQYF. The CDR3 region has the DNA TGTGCCAGCATTGATGGCAGGAAATACACAGATACGCAGTATTTT. The rearrangement uses TRBV2 and TRBJ2-3; D is unclear. This CDR3 comprises 15 residues. From germline, CDR1 is SNHLY and CDR2 FYNNEI. The V end was cut by 7 bases, the J end by 2 bases, with 16 bases between.

This clonotype turned up a few times. J is TRBJ1-3 and V is TRBV20-1; unclear D gene. CDR1 and CDR2 from the germline V gene are DFQATT and SNEGSKA (reference sequence). The CDR3 consists of 15 residues. V was pared by 1 base and J by 0 bases, with 10 bases between. Here the CDR3 DNA reads TGCAGTGCTAGAGTCAGCCTCCACTCTGGAAACACCATATATTTT. Its protein product is CSARVSLHSGNTIYF.

At least ten counts were recorded for this clonotype. The V call is TRBV29-1, the J call TRBJ1-4, with TRBD1 matching over 7 bases. CDR1 SQVTM and CDR2 ANQGSEA come from the germline V gene. The CDR3 has 14 amino acids. J gave up 8 bases and V 6 bases, and 12 bases lay outside the gene matches. CDR3 protein: CSVLQGRGREKLFF. CDR3 nucleotide sequence: TGCAGCGTCCTTCAGGGCAGGGGGAGAGAAAAACTGTTTTTT.

This clonotype was found many times. This chain connects TRBV5-1 to TRBJ2-1, with 8 nucleotides matching TRBD1. The V gene's germline CDR1 is SGHRS and CDR2 YFSETQ. The CDR3 contains 15 residues. V gave up 4 bases and J gave up 4 bases; unmatched junction bases: 7. The CDR3 nucleotides are TGCGCCAGCAGCGGTGGGGACAGGACGTACAATGAGCAGTTCTTC. This codes for CASSGGDRTYNEQFF.

V gene TRBV2 combines with J gene TRBJ1-6; TRBD1 agrees at 10 bases. The V gene's germline CDR1 is SNHLY and CDR2 FYNNEI. The J segment lost 9 bases and the V segment lost 4 bases, leaving 6 bases of the junction unmatched. This CDR3 has 15 residues. The CDR3 sequence: CASSGDRGQGSPLHF. In DNA, the CDR3 is TGTGCCAGCAGTGGGGACAGGGGTCAAGGTTCACCCCTCCACTTT.

This clonotype has a count of ten or more. The chain combines TRBV12-3 or TRBV12-4 with TRBJ2-5; D not certain. The CDR3 length is 15 residues. V lost 6 bases, J lost 2 bases, and 16 bases lay in between. The CDR3: CASRSRGLLQETQYF. The CDR3 bases are TGTGCCAGCAGGTCGCGCGGTCTTTTACAAGAGACCCAGTACTTC.

This clonotype was detected ten times or more. The CDR3 DNA is TGCAGTGGGCAGGGAGACAGGGGCTACGAGCAGTACTTC. Encoded protein: CSGQGDRGYEQYF. The chain carries TRBV20-1 and TRBJ2-7, with 8 nucleotides matching TRBD1. The CDR3 loop spans 13 amino acids. J gave up 3 bases and V 7 bases, and 8 bases lay outside the gene matches. Germline CDR1 reads DFQATT; CDR2 reads SNEGSKA (reference sequence).

This clonotype was picked up many times. The gene calls are TRBV12-3 or TRBV12-4 and TRBJ2-2; D not certain. V lost 5 bases and J lost 5, with 9 bases in between. The CDR3 is 13 residues long. The CDR3 bases are TGTGCCAGCAGTCAAGAGATTACCGGGGAGCTGTTTTTT. Its translation: CASSQEITGELFF.

In its sample, this clonotype was seen many times. The chain joins TRBV5-1 to TRBJ1-4; TRBD1 is a possible D gene (6 bases). The CDR3 covers 15 residues. The V gene lost 3 bases and the J gene lost 5 bases, with 14 bases spanning the gap. Germline V gives CDR1 SGHRS, CDR2 YFSETQ. CDR3 residues: CASSSTGTPNEKLFF. The CDR3 coding sequence is TGCGCCAGCAGCTCAACCGGGACACCAAATGAAAAACTGTTTTTT.

The chain joins TRBV7-9 to TRBJ2-7; the D call may be TRBD1 or TRBD2 (5 bases each). Germline V gives CDR1 SEHNR, CDR2 FQNEAQ (reference sequence). CDR3 length: 16 residues. Trimming removed 1 base from V and 6 bases from J, with 19 bases in between. Written as DNA, the CDR3 is TGTGCCAGCAGCTTAGTATGGGAGACAGTTCGGGCCGAGCAGTACTTC. This gives the protein CASSLVWETVRAEQYF.

Only a few counts were recorded for this clonotype. V is TRBV2 and J is TRBJ1-3; 8 bases match TRBD1. The V gene's germline CDR1 is SNHLY and CDR2 FYNNEI. The CDR3 covers 15 residues. V lost 6 bases to trimming and J lost 2 bases; unmatched junction nucleotides: 6. This chain's CDR3 is CASSPTGDPGNTIYF. The CDR3 nucleotides read TGTGCCAGCAGCCCGACAGGGGATCCTGGAAACACCATATATTTT. Variable domain in full (rest from reference TRBV2 and TRBJ1-3): EPEVTQTPSHQVTQMGQEVILRCVPISNHLYFYWYRQILGQKVEFLVSFYNNEISEKSEIFDDQFSVERPDGSNFTLKIRSTKLEDSAMYFCASSPTGDPGNTIYFGEGSWLTVV.

The rearrangement uses TRBV3-1 and TRBJ2-4; TRBD1 or TRBD2 may be the D gene (6 bases each). The CDR3 has 15 amino acids. The V and J ends lost 6 bases and 0 bases respectively, with 12 bases between them. Germline loops: CDR1 LGHDT, CDR2 YNNKEL (reference sequence). CDR3 nucleotides: TGTGCCAGCAGTCGGGGGCGGGTAGCCAAAAACATTCAGTACTTC. Translating gives CASSRGRVAKNIQYF.

This clonotype was detected ten times or more. The V gene is TRBV6-1, the J gene TRBJ2-6; 7 bases match TRBD1. CDR1 and CDR2 from the germline V gene are MNHNS and SASEGT. V shed 10 bases, J shed 0 bases, and the junction held 12 bases outside the gene matches. The CDR3 runs to 17 residues. The CDR3 DNA follows: TGTGCCATCCCCCGGGACAGAGCGATCTCTGGGGCCAACGTCCTGACTTTC. This codes for CAIPRDRAISGANVLTF.

This clonotype was detected a few times. The genes are TRBV20-1 and TRBJ1-2; a possible D gene is TRBD1 (5 bases). The CDR3 extends over 17 amino acids. Trimming left V 0 bases short and J 4 bases short, with 21 bases between. Germline V gene sequence: CDR1 DFQATT, CDR2 SNEGSKA (reference sequence). CDR3 sequence (DNA): TGCAGTGCTAGAGATCTTCTCCCGGACACCGACTTCTATGGCTACACCTTC. Translating gives CSARDLLPDTDFYGYTF.

This clonotype was picked up many times. The gene calls are TRBV6-1 and TRBJ2-5; D is tentatively TRBD1 or TRBD2 (6 bases each). V was cut by 2 bases and J by 2 bases, with 12 bases left in between. CDR3 length: 15 residues. The germline V gene has CDR1 MNHNS and CDR2 SASEGT. The CDR3 region has the DNA TGTGCCAGCAGTGAAAGGGGGGCTCCTCAAGAGACCCAGTACTTC. Protein sequence: CASSERGAPQETQYF.

The rearrangement uses TRBV29-1 and TRBJ1-1; 7 positions agree with TRBD1. There are 11 residues in the CDR3. Germline lookup yields CDR1 SQVTM and CDR2 ANQGSEA. V lost 7 bases and J lost 3; bases outside the gene matches: 2. This CDR3 reads CSGQGYTEAFF. CDR3 coding DNA: TGCAGCGGACAGGGATACACTGAAGCTTTCTTT.

This clonotype was seen ten or more times. The chain has TRBV14 and TRBJ2-7; TRBD1 matches 9 bases. CDR1 is SGHDN, CDR2 FVKESK, per germline. Losses at the gene ends were 0 bases for V and 5 bases for J; bases not matched to a gene: 8. This CDR3 spans 16 amino acids. CDR3: CASSQDPAGQGNEQYF. CDR3 coding DNA: TGTGCCAGCAGCCAAGATCCAGCGGGACAGGGTAACGAGCAGTACTTC.

This clonotype has a count of ten or more. This chain connects TRBV11-2 to TRBJ1-2, with D possibly TRBD1 on 6 matching bases. Germline CDR1 reads SGHAT; CDR2 reads FQNNGV. The CDR3 contains 14 residues. The V end lost 0 bases, the J end lost 7 bases, and 12 bases lay between the germline ends. Written as DNA, the CDR3 is TGTGCCAGCAGCTTAGAGGGAACAGGGCGTGGCTACACCTTC. It yields the protein CASSLEGTGRGYTF.

This clonotype was detected a few times. CDR3 in DNA: TGTGCCAGCAGGGGAGCGATTTACTCTGGAAACACCATATATTTT. Translating it yields CASRGAIYSGNTIYF. The chain employs TRBV6-5 and TRBJ1-3; D unclear. CDR1 is MNHEY, CDR2 SVGAGI, per germline. This CDR3 region has 15 residues. V dropped 6 bases and J dropped 0 bases, with 12 bases sitting between them.